This entry concerns a single T cell receptor (beta chain). This table comes from immunoSEQ multiplex PCR, and its TCRdb copy is limited to in-frame clones, with some not included. This sample has around 150,000 clones, with 84% found just once. The CDR3 spans 14 residues. Germline CDR1 reads DFQATT; CDR2 reads SNEGSKA (reference sequence). Trimming shortened V by 3 bases and J by 3 bases, and 11 bases separated the two germline ends. The data are from a study of blood T cell repertoires in COVID-19. The genes are TRBV20-1 and TRBJ1-4, with D tentatively TRBD1 (6 bases). The source is a woman aged 80 or older in a cohort sampled during active or convalescent COVID-19. Material: peripheral blood. CDR3 in amino acids: CSASLTGANEKLFF. For the CDR3, the DNA is TGCAGTGCTAGTTTGACAGGCGCTAATGAAAAACTGTTTTTT.